The clone carrying this T cell receptor beta chain came up many times. Its antigen is not known. Relative to the germline gene, one junction end is altered; a read error may explain this. The sample is drawn from a study of molecular identifiers for immune sequencing clone quantification. The CDR3 loop spans 17 amino acids. Germline assignment: CDR1 SGHTA and CDR2 FQGNSA. Listed TCR primers and previously described methods were used for bulk TCR libraries. TCRdb re-called the PCR reads through MiXCR, storing one row per CDR3 protein. The sample lists about half a million distinct CDR3 sequences, around 21% occurring once. The authors gated naive CD8 T cells as CD8+CD4-CCR7+CD45RA+ for sorting. General study findings and limits: Identical TCR molecules that share a barcode could lead to an underestimation of highly expanded clone sizes. Clones with over 20 RNA copies captured over 98% of effector molecules but under 1% of naive ones.

Sequencing was done on a sample of naive CD8+ T cells from blood, with Jurkat cell RNA spiked in. Subset in this sample: FACS-sorted CD8+CD4-CCR7+CD45RA+ naive T cells. The TCR was taken from a human donor in good health. Some libraries in this study had Jurkat cell RNA spiked in. The chain has TRBV7-2 and TRBJ1-5; possible D gene TRBD1, 6 bases. The CDR3 is CASNLDAGQPGNQPQHF. The CDR3 DNA reads as TGTGCCAGCAACTTAGACGCGGGACAACCAGGCAATCAGCCCCAGCATTTT.